Reported below is one T cell receptor beta chain. Its antigen is unidentified. This entry is derived from a study of T cell responses to AZD1222 COVID-19 vaccine. Study in general: It was second doses at about 4 or about 12 weeks that were pooled.

V dropped 1 base and J dropped 6 bases, with 12 bases sitting between them. Germline V gene data show CDR1 as SGHAT and CDR2 as FQNNGV. The CDR3 loop spans 14 amino acids. Measured with immunoSEQ multiplex PCR; TCRdb has only the in-frame clones, and not every one. The profile shows 150,000 or so clones, less than 95% of them singletons. The study's findings and limits: White British ancestry dominated among donors, who included more females, and clonal diversity was possibly underestimated.

The source was peripheral blood, collected on day 0 of AZD1222 vaccination. The clonotype originates from an adult in good health. The rearrangement links TRBV11-2 to TRBJ1-2; the D is unclear. CDR3 DNA: TGTGCCAGCAGCTTAGCCCCCACAAGGGATGGCTACACCTTC. It specifies CASSLAPTRDGYTF.